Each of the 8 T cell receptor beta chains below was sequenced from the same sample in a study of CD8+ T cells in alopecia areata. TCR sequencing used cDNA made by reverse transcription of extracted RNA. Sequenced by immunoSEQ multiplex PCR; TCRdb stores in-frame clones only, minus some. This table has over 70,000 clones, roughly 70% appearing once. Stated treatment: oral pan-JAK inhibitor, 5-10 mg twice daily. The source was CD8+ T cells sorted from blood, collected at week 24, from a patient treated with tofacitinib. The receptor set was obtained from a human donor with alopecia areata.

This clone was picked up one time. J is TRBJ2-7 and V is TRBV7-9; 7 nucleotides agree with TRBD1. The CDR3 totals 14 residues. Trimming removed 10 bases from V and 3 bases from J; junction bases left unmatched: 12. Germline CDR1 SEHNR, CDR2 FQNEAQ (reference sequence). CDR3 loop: CAISGTAELYEQYF. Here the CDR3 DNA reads TGTGCCATATCCGGGACAGCCGAACTCTACGAGCAGTACTTC.

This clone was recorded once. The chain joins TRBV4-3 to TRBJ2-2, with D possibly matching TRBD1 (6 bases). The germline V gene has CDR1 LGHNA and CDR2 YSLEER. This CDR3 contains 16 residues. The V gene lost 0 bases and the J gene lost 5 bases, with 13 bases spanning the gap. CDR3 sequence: CASSQDWNRVTGELFF. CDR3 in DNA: TGCGCCAGCAGCCAAGATTGGAACAGGGTGACCGGGGAGCTGTTTTTT.

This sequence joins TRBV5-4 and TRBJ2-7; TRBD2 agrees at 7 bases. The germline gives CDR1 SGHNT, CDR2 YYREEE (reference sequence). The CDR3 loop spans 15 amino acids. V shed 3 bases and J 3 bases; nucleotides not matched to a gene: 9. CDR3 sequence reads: CASSWAAGAHYEQYF. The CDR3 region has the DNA TGTGCCAGCAGCTGGGCGGCGGGAGCACACTACGAGCAGTACTTC.

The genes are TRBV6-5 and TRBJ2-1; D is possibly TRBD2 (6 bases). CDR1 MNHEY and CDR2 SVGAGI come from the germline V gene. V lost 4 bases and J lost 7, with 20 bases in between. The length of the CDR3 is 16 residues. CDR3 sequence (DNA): TGTGCCAGCAGTTTTAAGGAAAGGGTAGGGAGGAATGAGCAGTTCTTC. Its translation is CASSFKERVGRNEQFF.

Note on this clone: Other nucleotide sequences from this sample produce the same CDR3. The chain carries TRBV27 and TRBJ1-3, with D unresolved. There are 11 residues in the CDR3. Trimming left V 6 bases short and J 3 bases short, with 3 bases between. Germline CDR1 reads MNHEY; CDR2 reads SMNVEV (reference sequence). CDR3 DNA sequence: TGTGCCAGCAGCTTTGGAAACACCATATATTTT. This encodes CASSFGNTIYF.

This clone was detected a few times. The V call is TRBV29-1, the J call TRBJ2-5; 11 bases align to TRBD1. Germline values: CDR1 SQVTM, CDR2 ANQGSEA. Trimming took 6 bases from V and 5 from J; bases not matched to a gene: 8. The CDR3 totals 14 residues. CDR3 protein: CSVRDRGFGETQYF. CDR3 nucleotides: TGCAGCGTCCGGGACAGGGGGTTCGGTGAGACCCAGTACTTC.

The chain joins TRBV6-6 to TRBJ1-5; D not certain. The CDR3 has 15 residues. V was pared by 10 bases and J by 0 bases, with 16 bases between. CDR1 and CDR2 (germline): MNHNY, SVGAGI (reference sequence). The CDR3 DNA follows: TGTGCCACCGGAAGCGTGGGGTTTAGCAATCAGCCCCAGCATTTT. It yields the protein CATGSVGFSNQPQHF.

The CDR3 reads CASSGGTSGASTDTQYF. The CDR3 DNA is TGTGCCAGCAGCGGAGGGACTAGCGGGGCTAGCACAGATACGCAGTATTTT. The chain recombines TRBV5-4 with TRBJ2-3; TRBD2 matches at 13 bases. Germline assignment: CDR1 SGHNT and CDR2 YYREEE (reference sequence). J lost 0 bases, V lost 4 bases, and 5 bases had no gene match. This CDR3 is built from 17 residues. Full variable domain (missing parts from reference TRBV5-4 and TRBJ2-3): ETGVTQSPTHLIKTRGQQVTLRCSSQSGHNTVSWYQQALGQGPQFIFQYYREEENGRGNFPPRFSGLQFPNYSSELNVNALELDDSALYLCASSGGTSGASTDTQYFGPGTRLTVL.